Below, 10 T cell receptor beta chains from the same sample are listed, as sequenced in a study of blood T cells in healthy people across ages. Together with a sample-barcoded 5' primer, a J-beta primer mix was included in a second PCR lasting roughly 6 to 12 cycles. TCRdb processed the 5' RACE reads anew with MiXCR; each CDR3 protein has one entry. The table lists around 1,700,000 distinct CDR3 sequences, over 25% of them singletons. Sequencing was performed on blood. The receptor set was obtained from a woman aged 25-40 years in good health.

This clonotype has only a few counts. The V call is TRBV24-1, the J call TRBJ1-5, with D tentatively TRBD1 (6 bases). The CDR3 totals 12 residues. Trimming took 10 bases from V and 6 from J, leaving 12 bases between them. Germline-derived CDR1 and CDR2 are KGHDR and SFDVKD. The CDR3 spells CATSGGSQPQHF. In DNA, the CDR3 is TGTGCCACTTCGGGGGGCAGTCAGCCCCAGCATTTT.

As concerns this clonotype: A much larger clonotype is one base distant, so this may be a read error. CDR3 loop: CSGERSRETQYF. The CDR3 DNA reads as TGCAGCGGTGAGAGGAGCCGGGAGACCCAGTACTTC. The rearrangement joins TRBV29-1 to TRBJ2-5; D not resolved. V was clipped by 7 bases and J by 5 bases, with 14 bases between them. The CDR3 is 12 residues long. Per the germline V gene, CDR1 is SQVTM and CDR2 is ANQGSEA.

The chain recombines TRBV29-1 with TRBJ2-3; a possible D gene is TRBD2 (5 bases). V lost 3 bases and J 4 bases, leaving 11 bases between the germline ends. Germline values: CDR1 SQVTM, CDR2 ANQGSEA. The CDR3 has 13 amino acids. This CDR3 reads CSVEGELADTQYF. The CDR3, as DNA: TGCAGCGTTGAGGGAGAGCTCGCAGATACGCAGTATTTT.

Turning to this clonotype: One junction end disagrees with the germline gene, perhaps due to a read error. V and J are TRBV18 and TRBJ2-6; D might be TRBD2 (6 bases). CDR1 is KGHSH and CDR2 is LQKENI in the germline V gene. This CDR3 region has 15 residues. The CDR3, as DNA: TGTGCCAGCTCACCGAACGTACTGGGAGGCGTCACTGAAGCTTTC. It codes for CASSPNVLGGVTEAF.

The chain has TRBV4-3 and TRBJ2-5, with D possibly TRBD2 on 7 matching bases. Germline-derived CDR1 and CDR2 are LGHNA and YSLEER. CDR3 length: 16 amino acids. Trimming cost V 4 bases and J 5 bases, with 20 bases left between them. The CDR3 loop reads CASSRSLSGTRETQYF. The CDR3 region has the DNA TGCGCCAGCAGCCGGTCCCTCAGCGGGACAAGGGAGACCCAGTACTTC.

In this sample, this clonotype turned up many times. This chain links TRBV7-2 with TRBJ2-5, with D uncertain. Germline CDR1 reads SGHTA; CDR2 reads FQGNSA. The CDR3 is made up of 14 amino acids. Trimming pared 2 bases from V and 0 bases from J, leaving 7 bases between. The CDR3 loop reads CASSLTAHQETQYF. The CDR3 coding sequence is TGTGCCAGCAGCTTAACGGCGCACCAAGAGACCCAGTACTTC.

In its sample, this clonotype was seen once. This chain connects TRBV7-9 to TRBJ2-7; TRBD2 might be the D (6 bases). Judging by the DNA end, TRBJ2-5 fits better; the J call may be wrong. CDR3 length: 14 residues. Germline V gene sequence: CDR1 SEHNR, CDR2 FQNEAQ (reference sequence). CDR3 coding DNA: TGTGCCAGCGGCCGTACGGGAGCGATAGAGACCCAGTACTTC. Translation: CASGRTGAIETQYF.

This clonotype was counted a few times. The chain recombines TRBV7-3 with TRBJ2-3, with 7 bases that match TRBD1. This CDR3 has 16 amino acids. With V trimmed by 3 bases and J by 4 bases, 10 bases remained unmatched. Germline V gene data show CDR1 as SGHTA and CDR2 as FQGTGA. Written as DNA, the CDR3 is TGTGCCAGCAGCTTCCGGACAGGTCTGAGGGCAGATACGCAGTATTTT. Protein product: CASSFRTGLRADTQYF.

This clonotype has just a few counts. V is TRBV28 and J is TRBJ2-3, with 9 bases fitting TRBD2. Germline CDR1 reads MDHEN; CDR2 reads SYDVKM. Trimming cost V 7 bases and J 1 base; bases outside gene matches: 3. The CDR3 length is 14 residues. The CDR3, as DNA: TGTGCCAGCATTGCGGGGGGGCGCACAGATACGCAGTATTTT. Translated: CASIAGGRTDTQYF.

This clonotype has more than one count but fewer than ten. In nucleotides, the CDR3 is TGTGCCAGCAGTGAAGGGGGGAGAGAAAAACTGTTTTTT. Its protein is CASSEGGREKLFF. The gene calls are TRBV2 and TRBJ1-4; tentatively, D is TRBD1 (5 bases). Deletions cut 1 base from V and 8 bases from J, with 8 bases between. The CDR3 sequence is 13 residues long. The germline CDR1 and CDR2 sequences are SNHLY and FYNNEI.